This T cell receptor (beta chain) emerged from a study of Ad26.COV2.S vaccination and SARS-CoV-2 variants. Profiling relied on immunoSEQ multiplex PCR, and the TCRdb table lists in-frame clones only, not all of them. The profile shows 400,000 to 450,000 clones, around 92% of them singletons. With regard to this clone: Its cognate antigen is unknown.

Study-wide results and limits: Post-vaccination spike-specific CD8+ and CD4+ T cell responses reportedly had substantial breadth. People who got the vaccine had more spike-specific TCR breadth than people who got placebo.

Germline assignment: CDR1 MGHRA and CDR2 YSYEKL. This CDR3 spans 17 amino acids. V lost 0 bases and J lost 1; bases outside the gene matches: 2. Specified treatment: 15 to 20 received Ad26.COV2.S at low or high dose, single or two shots; several received placebo; per-sample allocation not given. Repertoires come from day 63 after the first vaccine or placebo injection. The rearrangement links TRBV4-1 to TRBJ2-3; 12 bases agree with TRBD2. This clonotype originated in a person aged 18-60 years who received the Ad26.COV2.S COVID-19 vaccine or a placebo. This specimen consisted of peripheral blood, obtained in a trial of Ad26.COV2.S vaccine versus placebo. The CDR3 DNA reads as TGCGCCAGCAGCCAAGAGGGACTAGCGGGCCGCACAGATACGCAGTATTTT. It encodes CASSQEGLAGRTDTQYF.